The following is a T cell receptor beta chain sequence with its context. The germline gives CDR1 MNHNS, CDR2 SASEGT. The CDR3 is 13 residues long. Trimming cost V 6 bases and J 3 bases, with 12 bases left between them. The method was immunoSEQ multiplex PCR; TCRdb's version includes in-frame clones alone and lacks a portion of them. The repertoire holds 2 million to 3 million clones, with roughly 93% as singletons. This record comes from a study of shared clonotypes between healthy human individuals. The receptor was isolated from a man aged 18 to 35 in good health. Some clones in this sample may be carry-over from other donors' samples. Material for sequencing was naive CD4+ T cells from PBMCs. Indicated subset: CD45RA+ positively selected. V and J are TRBV6-1 and TRBJ2-7; D gene uncertain. The CDR3, as DNA: TGTGCCAGCAGCGGGTTTGGGTACTACGAGCAGTACTTC. It yields the protein CASSGFGYYEQYF.